This TCR beta chain was profiled in a study of CD8 T cells in ankylosing spondylitis. Notes on the study in general: Previously reported in reactive arthritis synovial fluid and blood were some of the motif variants. Disease-linked clones reportedly showed significant enrichment in matched ankylosing spondylitis synovial fluid. Apparently characteristic of ankylosing spondylitis blood was a TCR beta motif (under ten highly homologous variants).

As concerns this clonotype: Its antigen is still unknown.

CDR1 and CDR2 from the germline V gene are MDHEN and SYDVKM. Losses at the gene ends were 1 base for V and 1 base for J; bases not matched to a gene: 1. The CDR3 spans 16 residues. TCRdb reprocessed the 5' RACE reads via MiXCR and lists one record per CDR3 protein. Of 500,000 to 550,000 distinct CDR3 sequences listed, roughly 13% are singletons. The sequencing sample was made of blood, either unsorted or a sorted T cell fraction (not recorded which). The chain links TRBV28 to TRBJ2-4; the match to TRBD2 covers 10 bases. The origin of this receptor is a male donor with ankylosing spondylitis. CDR3 residues: CASSLSSGSAKNIQYF. Written as DNA, the CDR3 is TGTGCCAGCAGTTTATCTAGCGGGAGTGCCAAAAACATTCAGTACTTC.